The 8 T cell receptor beta chains given below trace back to one sample, sequenced in a study of a mutant IDH1 vaccine in newly diagnosed glioma. Sequencing used immunoSEQ multiplex PCR; TCRdb keeps in-frame clones, though not all of them. The sample has 50,000 to 65,000 clones, over 70% seen once. As to time point: week 5, during vaccination. A 20-mer mutant IDH1 peptide at 300 ug was injected subcutaneously with topical imiquimod. No antigen is known for these receptors. Here the sequenced sample was PBMCs, taken from a glioma patient whose treatment included an IDH1 peptide vaccine. All receptors derive from a man in his thirties or forties with glioma.

The V call is TRBV19, the J call TRBJ2-7, with 7 positions matching TRBD2. This CDR3 comprises 12 residues. Per germline, CDR1 LNHDA and CDR2 SQIVND (reference sequence). Unmatched junction bases numbered 4, after V lost 4 bases and J lost 7 bases. This CDR3 is CASSNVGGEQYF. The CDR3 DNA is TGTGCCAGTAGTAATGTGGGGGGGGAGCAGTACTTC.

This clone showed up just once. This sequence joins TRBV15 and TRBJ2-3; a weak D match, TRBD2 (5 bases). Germline V gives CDR1 LNHNV, CDR2 YYDKDF (reference sequence). This CDR3 region has 15 residues. The germline V and J ends were trimmed by 5 bases and 3 bases, with 15 bases remaining between them. CDR3 in DNA: TGTGCCACCAGCGAGGGCTCCAAGCCGACAGATACGCAGTATTTT. Translation gives CATSEGSKPTDTQYF.

The J gene is TRBJ1-5, the V gene TRBV19; D is possibly TRBD1 (5 bases). V lost 7 bases and J 3 bases, leaving 16 bases between the germline ends. CDR3 length: 15 residues. CDR1 and CDR2 from the germline V gene are LNHDA and SQIVND (reference sequence). CDR3 amino acids: CASTPSGLYNQPQHF. The CDR3 bases are TGTGCCAGTACCCCGTCGGGGCTTTACAATCAGCCCCAGCATTTT.

The V call is TRBV5-4, the J call TRBJ1-2, with D uncertain. Germline assignment: CDR1 SGHNT and CDR2 YYREEE (reference sequence). Trimming left V 1 base short and J 6 bases short, with 7 bases between. This CDR3 comprises 12 residues. For the CDR3, the DNA is TGTGCCAGCAGCTTGAGGGCAGATGGCTACACCTTC. Its protein is CASSLRADGYTF.

Written as DNA, the CDR3 is TGTGCCAGCAGCGCGCCCCGGGACAGGGGTCTCTGGGACTATGGCTACACCTTC. It codes for CASSAPRDRGLWDYGYTF. V gene TRBV9 combines with J gene TRBJ1-2; TRBD1 agrees at 10 bases. CDR1 and CDR2 (germline): SGDLS, YYNGEE. This CDR3 is built from 18 residues. V was pared by 3 bases and J by 3 bases, with 14 bases of the junction left unmatched.

The chain uses TRBV5-1 and TRBJ1-6; D not resolved. Germline CDR1 and CDR2: SGHRS and YFSETQ. The ends were cut back, 4 bases at V and 9 bases at J, with 17 bases in the middle. The CDR3 runs 15 residues. The CDR3 region is CASSITAGVGSPLHF. The CDR3 DNA follows: TGCGCCAGCAGCATAACGGCGGGCGTAGGTTCACCCCTCCACTTT.

V gene TRBV7-2 combines with J gene TRBJ2-2, with 9 bases fitting TRBD1. Germline V gene data show CDR1 as SGHTA and CDR2 as FQGNSA. Trimming at V came to 2 bases and at J to 6 bases, leaving 10 bases not matched to a gene. This CDR3 is built from 17 residues. The CDR3 here is CASSLRGQGHPAGELFF. Here the CDR3 DNA reads TGTGCCAGCAGCTTAAGGGGACAGGGTCACCCTGCCGGGGAGCTGTTTTTT.

This rearrangement joins TRBV11-1 to TRBJ2-5, with 8 bases matching TRBD1. The CDR3 consists of 14 residues. Germline lookup yields CDR1 SGHAT and CDR2 FQDESV (reference sequence). With V trimmed by 2 bases and J by 5 bases, 4 bases remained unmatched. CDR3 in amino acids: CASSLIRGLETQYF. CDR3 in DNA: TGTGCCAGCAGCTTAATCAGGGGGCTTGAGACCCAGTACTTC. The full variable domain, its missing parts supplied by reference TRBV11-1 and TRBJ2-5, is EAEVAQSPRYKITEKSQAVAFWCDPISGHATLYWYRQILGQGPELLVQFQDESVVDDSQLPKDRFSAERLKGVDSTLKIQPAELGDSAMYLCASSLIRGLETQYFGPGTRLLVL.